One sample yielded the 25 T cell receptor beta chains listed below, sequenced in a study of early T cells in non-severe SARS-CoV-2 infection. TCRdb used MiXCR to reprocess the 5' RACE reads, holding one entry per CDR3 protein. The table records 60,000 to 80,000 distinct CDR3 sequences, over 9% of them present only once. Sequencing used whole blood. All receptors derive from an adult who was a healthcare worker with PCR-confirmed SARS-CoV-2 infection or an uninfected control (not recorded which).

This clonotype was detected only a few times. V usage is TRBV28 and J usage is TRBJ2-7, with D perhaps matching TRBD1 (6 bases). Germline loops: CDR1 MDHEN, CDR2 SYDVKM. CDR3 length: 13 residues. The V and J ends lost 8 bases and 4 bases respectively, with 15 bases between them. DNA for the CDR3: TGTGCCAGCCGGCTAGGGGGTTTGTACGAGCAGTACTTC. Its protein is CASRLGGLYEQYF.

This clonotype was recorded a few times. The chain carries TRBV18 and TRBJ2-3; D possibly corresponds to TRBD2 (5 bases). CDR3 length: 15 amino acids. CDR1 and CDR2 from the germline V gene are KGHSH and LQKENI. V lost 3 bases to trimming and J lost 0 bases, with 10 bases between them. Here the CDR3 reads CASSPSGPSTDTQYF. The DNA of the CDR3 is TGTGCCAGCTCACCCAGCGGACCTAGCACAGATACGCAGTATTTT. Full variable domain (outside the CDR3, taken from reference TRBV18 and TRBJ2-3): NAGVMQNPRHLVRRRGQEARLRCSPMKGHSHVYWYRQLPEEGLKFMVYLQKENIIDESGMPKERFSAEFPKEGPSILRIQQVVRGDSAAYFCASSPSGPSTDTQYFGPGTRLTVL.

This clonotype has a count of ten or more. This sequence joins TRBV5-1 and TRBJ2-3; 8 bases are shared with TRBD1. Germline trimming cut 4 bases from V and 3 bases from J; bases unmatched to any gene: 10. Germline V gene lookup returns CDR1 SGHRS and CDR2 YFSETQ. The CDR3 has 16 amino acids. Here the CDR3 reads CASSARGRGQTDTQYF. CDR3 DNA: TGCGCCAGCAGCGCTCGAGGCAGGGGGCAAACAGATACGCAGTATTTT. The full variable domain, in which reference TRBV5-1 and TRBJ2-3 provide the parts outside the CDR3, is KAGVTQTPRYLIKTRGQQVTLSCSPISGHRSVSWYQQTPGQGLQFLFEYFSETQRNKGNFPGRFSGRQFSNSRSEMNVSTLELGDSALYLCASSARGRGQTDTQYFGPGTRLTVL.

This chain joins TRBV10-1 and TRBJ1-1, with D unclear. CDR3 length equals 15 residues. Germline V CDR1 and CDR2: WNHNN, SYGVQD (reference sequence). Trimming shortened V by 10 bases and J by 0 bases, and 18 bases separated the two germline ends. Here the CDR3 DNA reads TGCGCCACTAGCGAAAGGTCGGGGATGAACACTGAAGCTTTCTTT. It codes for CATSERSGMNTEAFF.

As to this clonotype: One end of the junction is discordant with germline, which a read error may explain. The rearrangement links TRBV2 to TRBJ1-1; no firm D call. The germline CDR1 and CDR2 sequences are SNHLY and FYNNEI. This CDR3 has 15 residues. This chain's CDR3 is CVSSEALGSSIEAFF. CDR3 nucleotides: TGTGTCAGCAGTGAAGCGCTCGGCAGCTCAATTGAAGCTTTCTTT.

This clonotype was counted between two and nine times. This chain joins TRBV24-1 and TRBJ1-2; possible D gene TRBD1, 5 bases. V dropped 4 bases and J dropped 8 bases, with 19 bases sitting between them. Per germline, CDR1 KGHDR and CDR2 SFDVKD. The CDR3 is 15 residues long. The CDR3 DNA sequence: TGTGCCACCAGTGACCCCAGGAGGGGAACAGGAGGCTACACCTTC. This codes for CATSDPRRGTGGYTF.

This clonotype was seen ten or more times. The chain combines TRBV30 with TRBJ1-6; D gene uncertain. From germline, CDR1 is GTSNPN and CDR2 SVGIG (reference sequence). V was clipped by 3 bases and J by 10 bases, with 10 bases between them. This CDR3 spans 12 amino acids. CDR3 DNA sequence: TGTGCCTGGAGCGTTTCTGGGTCACCCCTCCACTTT. Translated: CAWSVSGSPLHF.

This clonotype was counted a single time. This sequence joins TRBV29-1 and TRBJ2-7; 9 bases are shared with TRBD1. The CDR3 is 14 residues long. CDR1 is SQVTM and CDR2 is ANQGSEA in the germline V gene. Losses at the gene ends were 4 bases for V and 3 bases for J; bases not matched to a gene: 7. CDR3 loop: CSVAPRDRVYEQYF. CDR3 bases: TGCAGCGTTGCCCCCCGGGACAGGGTCTACGAGCAGTACTTC.

This clonotype has only a few counts. The chain uses TRBV29-1 and TRBJ2-5; maybe TRBD2 (6 bases). CDR1 SQVTM and CDR2 ANQGSEA come from the germline V gene. The CDR3 has 14 amino acids. Trimming removed 6 bases at V and 7 bases at J, with 21 bases between. The CDR3 loop is CSVLETVLGGTQYF. CDR3 nucleotides: TGCAGCGTCCTCGAGACAGTTCTCGGGGGGACCCAGTACTTC.

This clonotype turned up a few times. The chain employs TRBV6-1 and TRBJ2-5; possibly TRBD1 for D (5 bases). This CDR3 comprises 13 residues. Per germline, CDR1 MNHNS and CDR2 SASEGT. Deletions cut 4 bases from V and 3 bases from J, with 9 bases between. CDR3: CASSVDTEETQYF. The DNA for the CDR3 is TGTGCCAGCAGTGTGGACACCGAAGAGACCCAGTACTTC.

This clonotype was seen repeatedly, ten times or more. The chain joins TRBV28 to TRBJ1-3; TRBD1 is a possible D gene (6 bases). V gave up 3 bases and J gave up 4 bases, with 10 bases separating them. The germline V gene has CDR1 MDHEN and CDR2 SYDVKM. CDR3 length: 14 amino acids. Here the CDR3 reads CASSFSTGGNTIYF. The CDR3 DNA reads as TGTGCCAGCAGTTTCTCGACAGGAGGAAACACCATATATTTT.

The rearrangement joins TRBV7-9 to TRBJ1-3; 7 nucleotides match TRBD1. With 5 bases clipped from V and 4 bases from J, the junction kept 5 bases outside the gene matches. CDR1 and CDR2 from the germline V gene are SEHNR and FQNEAQ (reference sequence). There are 14 residues in the CDR3. CDR3 protein: CASSRQGGGNTIYF. CDR3 DNA sequence: TGTGCCAGCAGCCGACAGGGAGGAGGAAACACCATATATTTT.

This clonotype was observed a handful of times. The rearrangement joins TRBV27 to TRBJ2-5, with TRBD2 identical over 9 bases. Germline values: CDR1 MNHEY, CDR2 SMNVEV (reference sequence). This CDR3 has 17 residues. V shed 5 bases and J 4 bases; nucleotides not matched to a gene: 14. The CDR3 protein is CASSPPFSGRRSETQYF. The CDR3 coding sequence is TGTGCCAGCAGTCCCCCATTTAGCGGGAGAAGATCAGAGACCCAGTACTTC.

This clonotype showed up just a few times. CDR3 bases: TGTGCCAGCAGCTTAGGACAGTGGGAAGAGACCCAGTACTTC. Its protein is CASSLGQWEETQYF. This chain links TRBV7-2 with TRBJ2-5, with D tentatively TRBD1 (5 bases). From germline, CDR1 is SGHTA and CDR2 FQGNSA. There are 14 residues in the CDR3. Trimming took 1 base from V and 3 from J, leaving 9 bases between them. The full variable domain, rest sourced from reference TRBV7-2 and TRBJ2-5, is GAGVSQSPSNKVTEKGKDVELRCDPISGHTALYWYRQSLGQGLEFLIYFQGNSAPDKSGLPSDRFSAERTGGSVSTLTIQRTQQEDSAVYLCASSLGQWEETQYFGPGTRLLVL.

The table lists this clonotype with many counts. This chain joins TRBV7-2 and TRBJ2-3; 11 positions agree with TRBD2. V dropped 0 bases and J dropped 0; count of bases not matched to a gene: 5. In germline, CDR1 is SGHTA, CDR2 FQGNSA. The CDR3 has 18 amino acids. CDR3 nucleotides: TGTGCCAGCAGCTTAGCGCCTAGCGGGAGGCCTAGCACAGATACGCAGTATTTT. As protein: CASSLAPSGRPSTDTQYF.

This clonotype appeared many times. J is TRBJ2-1 and V is TRBV7-9; D unclear. The CDR3 contains 15 residues. From germline, CDR1 is SEHNR and CDR2 FQNEAQ (reference sequence). Trimming removed 7 bases from V and 0 bases from J, with 13 bases in between. CDR3 region: CASTHSVDSYNEQFF. The DNA for the CDR3 is TGTGCCAGCACCCACTCGGTCGACTCCTACAATGAGCAGTTCTTC.

The table lists this clonotype with a few counts. The rearrangement uses TRBV9 and TRBJ2-1, with D uncertain. The V end lost 0 bases, the J end lost 10 bases, and 8 bases lay between the germline ends. The CDR3 length is 12 residues. Germline CDR1 SGDLS, CDR2 YYNGEE. CDR3 nucleotide sequence: TGTGCCAGCAGCGTAGCTGAAAGCGAGCAGTTCTTC. Its protein product is CASSVAESEQFF.

This clonotype appeared many times. The CDR3 region is CASGPWAGAGGNQPQHF. CDR3 bases: TGTGCCAGTGGACCCTGGGCAGGGGCTGGGGGCAATCAGCCCCAGCATTTT. The chain combines TRBV19 with TRBJ1-5; D may be TRBD1 (6 bases). The CDR3 consists of 17 residues. CDR1 and CDR2 from the germline V gene are LNHDA and SQIVND (reference sequence). The V end was cut by 8 bases, the J end by 2 bases, with 22 bases between.

This clonotype showed up just a few times. The chain recombines TRBV20-1 with TRBJ2-1; TRBD2 matches 7 bases. The CDR3 totals 13 residues. V lost 4 bases and J lost 2; bases outside the gene matches: 2. Germline loops: CDR1 DFQATT, CDR2 SNEGSKA (reference sequence). For the CDR3, the DNA is TGCAGTGCTACCAGCGGGACCTACAATGAGCAGTTCTTC. It specifies CSATSGTYNEQFF.

This clonotype showed up just a few times. The chain has TRBV27 and TRBJ2-4, with 8 bases that match TRBD1. J gave up 4 bases and V 8 bases, and 10 bases lay outside the gene matches. This CDR3 is built from 15 residues. Germline V gene sequence: CDR1 MNHEY, CDR2 SMNVEV (reference sequence). This CDR3 reads CASLGLGQEKNIQYF. The DNA for the CDR3 is TGTGCCAGCCTAGGTCTGGGACAGGAAAAAAACATTCAGTACTTC.

This clonotype was seen many times. The J gene is TRBJ2-1, the V gene TRBV7-3, with no clear D. From germline, CDR1 is SGHTA and CDR2 FQGTGA. Trimming shortened V by 3 bases and J by 5 bases, and 14 bases separated the two germline ends. The CDR3 has 15 amino acids. In DNA, the CDR3 is TGTGCCAGCAGCTTCCCACTACCTACAAACAATGAGCAGTTCTTC. Encoded protein: CASSFPLPTNNEQFF.

At least ten counts were recorded for this clonotype. The gene calls are TRBV5-6 and TRBJ2-1, with D possibly being TRBD1 (5 bases). The CDR3 runs 14 residues. Trimming cost V 1 base and J 2 bases, with 7 bases left between them. Germline lookup yields CDR1 SGHDT and CDR2 YYEEEE. The CDR3 nucleotides read TGTGCCAGCAGCTTGCCAGGGCCCTACAATGAGCAGTTCTTC. Protein: CASSLPGPYNEQFF.

The chain carries TRBV18 and TRBJ2-3; D is possibly TRBD1 or TRBD2 (5 bases each). The CDR3 has 16 residues. V was shortened by 2 bases and J by 6 bases, with 18 bases between the two germline ends. Germline values: CDR1 KGHSH, CDR2 LQKENI. The DNA for the CDR3 is TGTGCCAGCTCACCATTATCTAGCCGGACAAGGGATACGCAGTATTTT. The encoded protein is CASSPLSSRTRDTQYF.

This clonotype came up many times. The CDR3 spells CATSGGGANTGELFF. In DNA form, the CDR3 reads TGTGCCACCAGTGGAGGGGGCGCAAACACCGGGGAGCTGTTTTTT. The chain carries TRBV24-1 and TRBJ2-2; 7 bases agree with TRBD1. CDR3 length equals 15 residues. CDR1 is KGHDR and CDR2 is SFDVKD in the germline V gene. With V trimmed by 5 bases and J by 2 bases, 4 bases remained unmatched.

Only a few counts were recorded for this clonotype. The chain recombines TRBV28 with TRBJ2-3, with TRBD1 as a possible D gene (6 bases). The CDR3 spans 12 residues. V lost 8 bases, J lost 6 bases, and 12 bases lay in between. Germline CDR1 MDHEN, CDR2 SYDVKM. The CDR3 spells CASGDRTDTQYF. CDR3 nucleotide sequence: TGTGCCAGCGGCGACAGGACCGATACGCAGTATTTT.